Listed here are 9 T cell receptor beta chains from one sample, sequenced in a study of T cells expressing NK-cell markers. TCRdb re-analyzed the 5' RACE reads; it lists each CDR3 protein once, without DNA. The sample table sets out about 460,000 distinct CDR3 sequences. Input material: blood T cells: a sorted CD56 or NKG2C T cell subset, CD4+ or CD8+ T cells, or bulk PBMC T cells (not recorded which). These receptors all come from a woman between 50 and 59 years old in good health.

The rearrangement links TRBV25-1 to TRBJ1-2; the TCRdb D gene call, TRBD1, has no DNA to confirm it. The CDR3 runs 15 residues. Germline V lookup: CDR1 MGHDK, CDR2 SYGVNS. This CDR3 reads CASSEVWGQGGGYTF.

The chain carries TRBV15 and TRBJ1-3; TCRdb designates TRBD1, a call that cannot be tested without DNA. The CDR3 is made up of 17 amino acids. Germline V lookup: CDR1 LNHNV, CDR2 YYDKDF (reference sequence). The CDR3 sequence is CATSRAGRGGSGNTIYF.

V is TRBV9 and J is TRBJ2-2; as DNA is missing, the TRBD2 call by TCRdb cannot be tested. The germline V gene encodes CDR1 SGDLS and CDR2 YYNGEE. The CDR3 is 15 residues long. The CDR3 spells CASSGRDSHTGELFF.

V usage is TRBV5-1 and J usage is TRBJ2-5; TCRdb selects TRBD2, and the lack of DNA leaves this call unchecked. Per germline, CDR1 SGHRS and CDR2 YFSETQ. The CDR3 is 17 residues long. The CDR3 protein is CASYSGTSGPWQETQYF.

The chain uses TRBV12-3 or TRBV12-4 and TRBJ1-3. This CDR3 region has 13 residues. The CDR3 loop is CASSLTNGNTIYF.

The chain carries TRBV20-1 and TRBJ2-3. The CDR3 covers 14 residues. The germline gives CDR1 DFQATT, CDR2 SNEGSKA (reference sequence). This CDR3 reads CSAWRSSGTDTQYF.

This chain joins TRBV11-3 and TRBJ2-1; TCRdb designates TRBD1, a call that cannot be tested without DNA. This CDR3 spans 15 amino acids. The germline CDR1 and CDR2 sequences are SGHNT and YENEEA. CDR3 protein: CASSLSIGRFNEQFF.

Here the CDR3 reads CASSRPGTSGTDTQYF. This chain connects TRBV5-1 to TRBJ2-3; without DNA, the TCRdb call of TRBD2 cannot be checked. The CDR3 totals 16 residues. CDR1 and CDR2 from the germline V gene are SGHRS and YFSETQ.

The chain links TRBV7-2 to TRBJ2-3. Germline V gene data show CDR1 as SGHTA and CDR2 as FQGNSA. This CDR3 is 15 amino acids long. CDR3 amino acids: CASSLSSARTDTQYF.